One and the same sample provided the 23 T cell receptor beta chains below, sequenced in a study of blood T cell repertoires in COVID-19. Generated by immunoSEQ multiplex PCR, the TCRdb table keeps only in-frame clones and is missing some. The sample yields 350,000 or so clones, roughly nine tenths seen once. Material: PBMCs or T cells enriched from blood (not recorded which). Source of these receptors: a woman in her twenties or thirties who had recovered from COVID-19.

This chain connects TRBV28 to TRBJ1-4, with D perhaps TRBD1 (6 bases). The V gene's germline CDR1 is MDHEN and CDR2 SYDVKM. V gave up 6 bases and J gave up 8 bases, with 13 bases separating them. The CDR3 is 13 residues long. The CDR3 coding sequence is TGTGCCAGCAGACAGGGAGCGGACGAAAAACTGTTTTTT. This codes for CASRQGADEKLFF.

As DNA, the CDR3 is TGTGCCAGCAGCCAACCCCAGGGGCCCCCATACCAAGAGACCCAGTACTTC. This encodes CASSQPQGPPYQETQYF. V and J are TRBV3-1 (or the pseudogene TRBV3-2) and TRBJ2-5; a possible D gene is TRBD1 (6 bases). CDR1 is LGHDT, CDR2 YNNKEL, per germline (reference sequence). CDR3 length: 17 residues. The V end lost 2 bases, the J end lost 0 bases, and 16 bases lay between the germline ends.

V is TRBV2 and J is TRBJ1-5; 8 nucleotides align to TRBD1. The V and J ends lost 4 bases and 3 bases, in that order; junction bases with no gene match: 5. CDR3 length: 15 amino acids. CDR1 is SNHLY and CDR2 is FYNNEI in the germline V gene. CDR3 sequence: CASSGQGLDNQPQHF. For the CDR3, the DNA is TGTGCCAGCAGTGGACAGGGGTTGGACAATCAGCCCCAGCATTTT.

This clone was detected only a few times. The rearrangement joins TRBV6-5 to TRBJ1-4, with D tentatively TRBD1 (6 bases). The CDR3 extends over 14 amino acids. Per germline, CDR1 MNHEY and CDR2 SVGAGI. Trimming removed 6 bases from V and 8 bases from J, with 16 bases in between. DNA for the CDR3: TGTGCCAGCAGATCTGCAGGGGTTCGCGAAAAACTGTTTTTT. Amino acids: CASRSAGVREKLFF.

The J gene is TRBJ2-3, the V gene TRBV21-1; the D call TRBD1 from the table was never checked on the DNA. TRBV21-1 constitutes a pseudogene. The CDR3 runs 16 residues. CDR3: CASSNKGAESTDTQYF. The DNA for the CDR3 is TGTGCCAGCAGCAACAAGGGGGCCGAGTCGACAGATACGCAGTATTTT.

The chain joins TRBV12-3 or TRBV12-4 to TRBJ1-1; D perhaps matches TRBD1 (5 bases). This CDR3 region has 13 residues. With 1 base removed from V and 7 bases from J, the gap between germline ends came to 10 bases. CDR3 loop: CASSLVGQGEAFF. DNA of the CDR3: TGTGCCAGCAGTTTAGTGGGGCAAGGTGAAGCTTTCTTT.

The rearrangement links TRBV18 to TRBJ2-5; 8 bases align to TRBD1. Germline V gives CDR1 KGHSH, CDR2 LQKENI. The CDR3 has 15 amino acids. The V segment lost 2 bases and the J segment 4 bases; nucleotides outside the gene matches: 6. The CDR3 DNA reads TGTGCCAGCTCACCAGCAGGGGGCGCGGGAGAGACCCAGTACTTC. Translating gives CASSPAGGAGETQYF.

The rearrangement links TRBV6-5 to TRBJ2-2, with D possibly TRBD1 on 6 matching bases. The germline CDR1 and CDR2 sequences are MNHEY and SVGAGI. The CDR3 sequence is 13 residues long. V was clipped by 6 bases and J by 5 bases, with 10 bases between them. CDR3 in DNA: TGTGCCAGCAGCCAGGGGATGACCGGGGAGCTGTTTTTT. As protein: CASSQGMTGELFF.

The CDR3 region is CASSELWDRGADTQYF. The CDR3 DNA sequence: TGTGCCAGCAGTGAATTGTGGGACAGGGGTGCAGATACGCAGTATTTT. The J gene is TRBJ2-3, the V gene TRBV2; 10 bases align to TRBD1. From germline, CDR1 is SNHLY and CDR2 FYNNEI. V gave up 2 bases and J gave up 4 bases; unmatched junction bases: 6. The CDR3 is 16 residues long.

V usage is TRBV19 and J usage is TRBJ1-4, with TRBD1 as a possible D gene (5 bases). The germline V gene encodes CDR1 LNHDA and CDR2 SQIVND (reference sequence). This CDR3 is 13 amino acids long. Trimming removed 9 bases at V and 16 bases at J, with 24 bases between. CDR3 DNA sequence: TGTGCCAGAAGGGGCGGTTTACGGTCCACTACGTTTTTT. This encodes CARRGGLRSTTFF.

This chain links TRBV2 with TRBJ2-5; 11 nucleotides match TRBD2. CDR1 and CDR2 from the germline V gene are SNHLY and FYNNEI. The V gene end was trimmed by 6 bases and the J gene end by 2 bases; junction bases not matched to a gene: 5. The CDR3 has 15 amino acids. CDR3 coding DNA: TGTGCCAGCAGGGGGGGACTAGCGGAGCAAGAGACCCAGTACTTC. Protein product: CASRGGLAEQETQYF.

V and J are TRBV5-4 and TRBJ2-3, with TRBD1 identical over 8 bases. The length of the CDR3 is 15 residues. The J segment lost 6 bases and the V segment lost 0 bases, leaving 6 bases of the junction unmatched. CDR1 is SGHNT and CDR2 is YYREEE in the germline V gene (reference sequence). CDR3 region: CASSLGQGKGDTQYF. The CDR3 bases are TGTGCCAGCAGCTTGGGACAGGGGAAGGGTGATACGCAGTATTTT.

The V and J genes are TRBV15 and TRBJ2-7; possible D gene TRBD1, 5 bases. Germline V gene data show CDR1 as LNHNV and CDR2 as YYDKDF (reference sequence). CDR3 size: 17 residues. The germline V and J ends were trimmed by 3 bases and 1 base, with 19 bases remaining between them. The CDR3 DNA sequence: TGTGCCACCAGCAGCGCCCCCAGGACAACCCCGTCCTACGAGCAGTACTTC. Its protein is CATSSAPRTTPSYEQYF.

The chain links TRBV6-5 to TRBJ2-7; D might be TRBD2 (5 bases). The CDR3 length is 15 residues. The germline V gene encodes CDR1 MNHEY and CDR2 SVGAGI. Trimming pared 5 bases from V and 5 bases from J, leaving 19 bases between. CDR3 protein: CASSPRTTAGDEQYF. The CDR3 coding sequence is TGTGCCAGCAGTCCTAGGACGACGGCGGGCGACGAGCAGTACTTC.

The V and J genes are TRBV3-1 (or the pseudogene TRBV3-2) and TRBJ2-1; 14 bases fit TRBD2. The CDR3 runs 21 residues. CDR1 is LGHDT, CDR2 YNNKEL, per germline (reference sequence). The trim removed 2 bases at V and 7 bases at J, leaving 19 bases unmatched. The CDR3 is CASSQIPQGLAGGLRPNEQFF. The CDR3 DNA sequence: TGTGCCAGCAGCCAAATTCCCCAAGGACTAGCGGGGGGACTACGACCGAATGAGCAGTTCTTC.

In its sample, this clone was seen once. The chain employs TRBV18 and TRBJ2-2, with a weak D call TRBD2 (6 bases). The V gene lost 3 bases and the J gene lost 0 bases, with 17 bases spanning the gap. The CDR3 has 18 amino acids. The germline V gene has CDR1 KGHSH and CDR2 LQKENI. The CDR3 bases are TGTGCCAGCTCACCTCGGGACTTTTTCGGGGCGAACACCGGGGAGCTGTTTTTT. Translation gives CASSPRDFFGANTGELFF.

V gene TRBV7-9 combines with J gene TRBJ1-2; 11 bases are shared with TRBD1. V dropped 3 bases and J dropped 6; count of bases not matched to a gene: 3. This CDR3 contains 14 residues. The V gene's germline CDR1 is SEHNR and CDR2 FQNEAQ (reference sequence). CDR3 amino acids: CASSLGQGDHGYTF. The DNA of the CDR3 is TGTGCCAGCAGCTTGGGACAGGGGGACCATGGCTACACCTTC.

The rearrangement joins TRBV15 to TRBJ1-5; TRBD1 matches at 8 bases. CDR3 size: 18 residues. Germline CDR1 LNHNV, CDR2 YYDKDF (reference sequence). V shed 1 base and J 0 bases; nucleotides not matched to a gene: 8. The CDR3: CATSRGLGQELSNQPQHF. CDR3 DNA: TGTGCCACCAGCAGAGGTTTGGGACAGGAACTTAGCAATCAGCCCCAGCATTTT.

The chain employs TRBV19 and TRBJ1-1, with 7 bases lining up with TRBD1. Germline lookup yields CDR1 LNHDA and CDR2 SQIVND (reference sequence). The V segment lost 8 bases and the J segment 5 bases; nucleotides outside the gene matches: 5. The CDR3 loop spans 12 amino acids. The CDR3 is CASGRQGTEAFF. The CDR3 nucleotides are TGTGCCAGTGGTCGACAGGGAACTGAAGCTTTCTTT.

This clone appeared a few times. V gene TRBV7-8 combines with J gene TRBJ1-2; 8 positions match TRBD1. With 5 bases clipped from V and 2 bases from J, the junction kept 1 base outside the gene matches. Germline CDR1 is SGHVS and CDR2 is FQNEAQ. The CDR3 is 13 amino acids. This chain's CDR3 is CASSRQGNYGYTF. In nucleotides, the CDR3 is TGTGCCAGCAGCCGACAGGGGAACTATGGCTACACCTTC. Together with reference TRBV7-8 and TRBJ1-2, the CDR3 gives the full variable domain: GAGVSQSPRYKVAKRGQDVALRCDPISGHVSLFWYQQALGQGPEFLTYFQNEAQLDKSGLPSDRFFAERPEGSVSTLKIQRTQQEDSAVYLCASSRQGNYGYTFGSGTRLTVV.

V gene TRBV3-1 (or the pseudogene TRBV3-2) combines with J gene TRBJ1-3; D might be TRBD1 (6 bases). The germline CDR1 and CDR2 sequences are LGHDT and YNNKEL (reference sequence). V was trimmed by 0 bases and J by 0 bases, leaving 21 bases between them. The CDR3 has 20 amino acids. CDR3 nucleotides: TGTGCCAGCAGCCAAGAAGGGGAGACAGGCTACACTTGCTCTGGAAACACCATATATTTT. Protein product: CASSQEGETGYTCSGNTIYF.

A single count supports this clone. The CDR3 DNA reads TGTGCCAGCAGCCATACAGGGTCGAACTATGGCTACACCTTC. Encoded protein: CASSHTGSNYGYTF. The chain couples TRBV7-9 to TRBJ1-2; a possible D gene is TRBD1 (6 bases). The germline gives CDR1 SEHNR, CDR2 FQNEAQ (reference sequence). CDR3 length: 14 residues. The germline V and J ends were trimmed by 5 bases and 2 bases, with 12 bases remaining between them.

The chain carries TRBV28 and TRBJ1-5; TRBD1 might be the D (5 bases). Looked up from germline, CDR1 is MDHEN and CDR2 is SYDVKM. Trimming stripped 3 bases from V and 6 bases from J, with 12 bases between. The CDR3 length is 14 residues. CDR3 loop: CASSFLSQGQPQHF. The CDR3 DNA reads TGTGCCAGCAGTTTTCTCTCGCAGGGTCAGCCCCAGCATTTT.